This T cell receptor beta chain was profiled in a study of cytomegalovirus exposure and HLA in healthy donors. Turning to the study itself: Prior work identified 95 million to 120 million unique TCR beta sequences in roughly 190 million T cells.

General observations from the study: With later analysis, a missense DCLRE1C variant became linked to TCR beta V- and J-gene trimming.

This clone was seen a handful of times. Its antigen is unknown. 60 Vbeta and 13 Jbeta primers were used in PCR. This table comes from immunoSEQ multiplex PCR, and its TCRdb copy is limited to in-frame clones, with some not included. The sample consists of approximately 130,000 clones, less than 80% of them appearing once. Sequenced: PBMCs. This receptor was taken from a man aged 50-59 years in good health and CMV-seropositive.

This CDR3 reads CATSSPVGVGGQETQYF. The CDR3 coding sequence is TGTGCCACCAGCTCCCCGGTTGGGGTGGGGGGCCAAGAGACCCAGTACTTC. V is TRBV15 and J is TRBJ2-5, with D tentatively TRBD2 (6 bases). There are 17 residues in the CDR3. Germline V gives CDR1 LNHNV, CDR2 YYDKDF (reference sequence). Trimming stripped 5 bases from V and 1 base from J, with 20 bases between.